This TCR beta chain was obtained from a study of cytomegalovirus exposure and HLA in healthy donors. CDR1 is LNHDA and CDR2 is SQIVND in the germline V gene (reference sequence). V lost 5 bases, J lost 3 bases, and 10 bases lay in between. CDR3 length: 13 amino acids. Broader study findings: The investigators catalogued 150 to 200 TCR beta chains as cytomegalovirus-associated.

PCR involved 60 Vbeta and 13 Jbeta primers. Some clones are missing from TCRdb's copy, which holds only in-frame ones; the method was immunoSEQ multiplex PCR. Counted here are 60,000 or so clones, over 55% occurring once; the ten biggest clones make up 30% to 40%. Of note for this clone: Its antigen is not known.

The sequenced sample consisted of PBMCs. The chain employs TRBV19 and TRBJ2-5, with a possible D match to TRBD1 (6 bases). This clonotype was obtained from a middle-aged man in good health and CMV-seropositive. The CDR3 reads CASSGGREETQYF. CDR3 bases: TGTGCCAGTAGTGGGGGCAGGGAAGAGACCCAGTACTTC.